The rows below give T cell receptor beta chains drawn from one sample of a study of shared clonotypes between healthy human individuals. Clones were sequenced by immunoSEQ multiplex PCR, and TCRdb holds only the in-frame ones, with some missing. The sample has under 1,100,000 clones, roughly 75% seen once. What was sequenced was memory CD4+ T cells sorted from blood. These receptor sequences come from a young man in good health. CDR3s leave out the opening cysteine and the closing phenylalanine or tryptophan.

TRBV10-2	TRBJ2-7	ASSEQGANEQY
TRBV6-6	TRBJ1-5	ASIREADQPQH
TRBV5-6	TRBJ1-1	ASSLGGKNTEAF
TRBV5-6	TRBJ2-2	ASRRTGKGAGELF
TRBV30	TRBJ1-5	AWSVSGGRNQPQH
TRBV10-3	TRBJ1-1	AIGKGEDTEAF
TRBV4-3	TRBJ1-5	ASSQEAQGQLMQPQH
TRBV15	TRBJ2-3	ATSRDRVGGTDTQY
TRBV2	TRBJ2-1	ASSTEGRYNEQF
TRBV5-4	TRBJ2-7	ASRTDRGVGEQY
TRBV7-2	TRBJ2-3	ASSFQASGGADTQY
TRBV12-2	TRBJ2-4	ASRLVSGFVGFAKNIQY
TRBV12-5	TRBJ2-7	ASGLGQGPYEQY
TRBV10-1	TRBJ2-1	ASSPTSGGAHEQF
TRBV28	TRBJ2-7	ASSGSELSYEQY
TRBV5-8	TRBJ1-3	ASSWAEGALNTIY
TRBV5-1	TRBJ2-5	ASSFGGAGFETQY
TRBV5-1	TRBJ1-4	ASSSGQKGEKLF
TRBV19	TRBJ2-3	ASRTQVETDTQY
TRBV7-8	TRBJ2-7	ASSLEPAGVSYEQY
TRBV5-6	TRBJ2-3	ASSWYVGREVDTQY
TRBV6-5	TRBJ2-5	ASSYGAGGYQETQY
TRBV28	TRBJ2-3	ASSSPGLEGTDTQY
TRBV7-3	TRBJ2-2	ASSPIGRQGASTGELF
TRBV7-2	TRBJ2-7	ASSSRAPGGYEQY
TRBV19	TRBJ2-5	ASRPTGGGETQY